This T cell receptor beta chain was identified in a study of cytomegalovirus exposure and HLA in healthy donors. Vbeta (60) and Jbeta (13) primers were used in the PCR. The repertoire was sequenced with immunoSEQ multiplex PCR; TCRdb's copy has only in-frame clones and lacks some. Of approximately 170,000 clones listed, roughly 71% are singletons. Donors counted as nominally healthy when sampled, yet unrecorded immune exposures were likely. In regard to this clone: Its target is unknown.

The CDR3 runs 15 residues. Germline V CDR1 and CDR2: MGHRA, YSYEKL. V was pared by 3 bases and J by 4 bases, with 13 bases between. Study-wide findings and caveats: TCR beta chain V- and J-gene trimming was linked, in a later analysis, to a missense variant in DCLRE1C. There were several of the most significant clusters that appeared linked to common viral pathogens in a later analysis. Upon later analysis, TCR association rates were observed to vary by HLA locus, being highest for DRB1 and lowest for HLA-C.

The clonotype comes from a male donor in good health and CMV-seropositive. Sequenced input: PBMCs. The chain joins TRBV4-1 to TRBJ2-1; tentatively, D is TRBD1 (6 bases). The CDR3 nucleotides are TGCGCCAGCAGCCATCCAGCCAGGGGATACAATGAGCAGTTCTTC. Its protein is CASSHPARGYNEQFF.